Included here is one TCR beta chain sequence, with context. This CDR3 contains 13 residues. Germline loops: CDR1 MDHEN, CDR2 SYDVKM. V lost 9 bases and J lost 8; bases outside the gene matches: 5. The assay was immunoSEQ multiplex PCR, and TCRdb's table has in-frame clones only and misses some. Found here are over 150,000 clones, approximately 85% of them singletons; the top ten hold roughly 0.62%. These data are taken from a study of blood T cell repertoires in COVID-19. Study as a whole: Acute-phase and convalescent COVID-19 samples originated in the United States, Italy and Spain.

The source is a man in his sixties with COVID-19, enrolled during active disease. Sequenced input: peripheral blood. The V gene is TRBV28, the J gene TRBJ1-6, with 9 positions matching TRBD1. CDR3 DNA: TGTGCCAGTAACAGGGGGCGTCATTCACCCCTCCACTTT. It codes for CASNRGRHSPLHF.